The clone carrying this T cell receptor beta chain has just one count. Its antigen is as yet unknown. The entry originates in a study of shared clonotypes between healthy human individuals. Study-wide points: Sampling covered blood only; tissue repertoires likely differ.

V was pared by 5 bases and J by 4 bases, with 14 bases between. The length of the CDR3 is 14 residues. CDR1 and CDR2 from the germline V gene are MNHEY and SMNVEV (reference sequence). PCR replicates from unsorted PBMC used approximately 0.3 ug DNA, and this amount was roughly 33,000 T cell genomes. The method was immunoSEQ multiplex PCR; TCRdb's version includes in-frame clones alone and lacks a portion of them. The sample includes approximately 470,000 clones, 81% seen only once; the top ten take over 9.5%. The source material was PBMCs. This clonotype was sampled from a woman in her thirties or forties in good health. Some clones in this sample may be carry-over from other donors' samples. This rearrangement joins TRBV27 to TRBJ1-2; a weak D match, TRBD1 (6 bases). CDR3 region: CASSPRTAGYGYTF. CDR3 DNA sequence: TGTGCCAGCAGTCCGAGGACAGCGGGCTATGGCTACACCTTC.